The rows below give T cell receptor beta chains drawn from one sample of a study of blood T cells in healthy people across ages. TCRdb itself ran the 5' RACE reads through MiXCR, one entry per CDR3 protein. The sample includes hundreds of thousands of distinct CDR3 sequences, 29% seen only once; the top ten take about 18%. The material sequenced was blood. The receptors stem from a woman of 80 years or more in good health. Both conserved end residues are part of each CDR3. Fields, in order: V gene, J gene, D gene, clone size, CDR3 DNA, CDR3 protein. The D gene is left open where the match is weak. Size values are once, few and many counts, or a class for expanded clones, and some rows have none.

TRBV9	TRBJ2-1	TRBD1	many	TGTGCCAGCAGCGTAGGGCAGGGGGCGGCCAATGAGCAGTTCTTC	CASSVGQGAANEQFF
TRBV5-1	TRBJ2-5	NA	many	TGCGCCAGCAGCTTGGACGTGGTGGAGACCCAGTACTTC	CASSLDVVETQYF
TRBV20-1	TRBJ1-2	NA	few	TGCAGTGCTAGTTCCCGCGGCTCGAATGGCTACACCTTC	CSASSRGSNGYTF
TRBV5-5	TRBJ1-5	NA	NA	TGTGCCAGCAGCTCAGGCGGCCCGCAGCCCCAGCATTTT	CASSSGGPQPQHF
TRBV6-2/TRBV6-3	TRBJ1-2	TRBD1	NA	TGTGCCAGCAAAAAGACAGGGACAGACTATGGCTACACCTTC	CASKKTGTDYGYTF
TRBV7-9	TRBJ1-5	NA	NA	TGTGCCAGCAGTCCCGCGGTCCGGGGGGACCAGCCCCAGCATTTT	CASSPAVRGDQPQHF
TRBV28	TRBJ2-3	NA	many	TGTGCCAGCAGAAACGGGGGAAGCACAGATACGCAGTATTTT	CASRNGGSTDTQYF
TRBV3-1	TRBJ2-2	NA	many	TGTGCCAGCAGCCAACTAGGAACCGGGGAGCTGTTTTTT	CASSQLGTGELFF
TRBV3-1	TRBJ2-1	TRBD1	many	TGTGCCAGCAGCCAAGATTCAGGGGGTCGGTCCTACAATGAGCAGTTCTTC	CASSQDSGGRSYNEQFF
TRBV6-2/TRBV6-3	TRBJ2-4	NA	NA	TGTGCCAGCAGGCCTGCGATGTCGGGGGACATTCAGTACTTC	CASRPAMSGDIQYF
TRBV6-2/TRBV6-3	TRBJ1-1	NA	NA	TGTGCCAGCAGCCCGGGGCCGGCTAAGGCCACTAAAGCTTTCTTT	CASSPGPAKATKAFF
TRBV29-1	TRBJ2-1	TRBD2	NA	TGCAGCGTTGCCAGACGACTAGCGTTTAATGAGCAGTTCTTC	CSVARRLAFNEQFF
TRBV5-1	TRBJ2-6	NA	NA	TGCGCCAGCAGGGCTGACACCGCTGGGGCCAACGTCCTGACTTTC	CASRADTAGANVLTF
TRBV7-2	TRBJ2-3	TRBD2	NA	TGTGCCAGCAACTTAGTTGCGGGGGGCCGTAGCACAGATACGCAGTATTTT	CASNLVAGGRSTDTQYF
TRBV14	TRBJ1-1	NA	NA	TGTGCCAGCAGCCAATTTCGTTCGACTGAAGCTTTCTTT	CASSQFRSTEAFF
TRBV12-3/TRBV12-4	TRBJ1-1	TRBD1	few	TGTGCCAGCAGATTGACAGGGCAGAGTACTGAAGCTTTCTTT	CASRLTGQSTEAFF
TRBV7-2	TRBJ2-5	NA	many	TGTGCCAGCAGCTTAGAATCCCCCCAGACCCAGTACTTC	CASSLESPQTQYF
TRBV2	TRBJ1-1	NA	NA	TGTGCCAGCAGTCAAGACCCTGGGGCTTTCTTT	CASSQDPGAFF
TRBV27	TRBJ2-2	TRBD1	NA	TGTGCCAGCAGTTTATCGGCCCTTGGACAGGGGGCCAAGTTGGGGGAGCTGTTTTTT	CASSLSALGQGAKLGELFF
TRBV4-2	TRBJ2-1	TRBD2	many	TGTGCCAGCAGCCAAGACCCGACTAGCGGGGGGAATAATGAGCAGTTCTTC	CASSQDPTSGGNNEQFF
TRBV12-3/TRBV12-4	TRBJ1-2	NA	many	TGTGCCAACGACCCGGGGGGAAATAACTATGGCTACACCTTC	CANDPGGNNYGYTF
TRBV10-2	TRBJ1-5	TRBD1	NA	TGCGCCAGCAGTGACAGGGGGCGCGAATCATTTGCCAATCAGCCCCAGCATTTT	CASSDRGRESFANQPQHF
TRBV20-1	TRBJ1-6	NA	many	TGCAGTGCTAGAGATGTTGCCGTTTCACCCCTCCACTTT	CSARDVAVSPLHF
TRBV28	TRBJ1-5	NA	NA	TGTGCCAGCAGTTTAACAGGGCTCTGGGGCAATCAGCCCCAGCATTTT	CASSLTGLWGNQPQHF
TRBV11-2	TRBJ2-7	TRBD2	NA	TGTGCCAGCTCCTCCGCGGGGGGGGGCTCCTACAATGAGCAGTACTTC	CASSSAGGGSYNEQYF
TRBV28	TRBJ2-5	TRBD1	NA	TGTGCCAGCAGGAGTGGACAGGGTCTAAAGACCCAGTACTTC	CASRSGQGLKTQYF
TRBV11-2	TRBJ1-1	TRBD1	NA	TGTGCCAGCAGCCCGTCCGGGACAGTTGGGGGAATGGCTTTCTTT	CASSPSGTVGGMAFF
TRBV11-2	TRBJ1-2	TRBD1	many	TGTGCCAGCAGCTTAGATGTCAGGGGGCGCGGAGGCTACACCTTC	CASSLDVRGRGGYTF
TRBV6-1	TRBJ1-3	NA	few	TGTGCCAGCAGGCCTTACCGGGACCTAGCAGCTGGAAACACCATATATTTT	CASRPYRDLAAGNTIYF
TRBV9	TRBJ2-3	NA	many	TGTGCCAGCAGCCCACACCGTACAGATACGCAGTATTTT	CASSPHRTDTQYF
TRBV10-3	TRBJ2-5	TRBD2	many	TGTGCCATCAGTGGCGGACTAGCGGTCCAAGAGACCCAGTACTTC	CAISGGLAVQETQYF
TRBV20-1	TRBJ2-7	TRBD1	many	TGCAGTGCTAGAAGACAGGGGGAGCCCTACGAGCAGTACTTC	CSARRQGEPYEQYF
TRBV5-1	TRBJ2-7	TRBD2	NA	TGCGCCAGCAGTGGCGGGAGACATTACGAGCAGTACTTC	CASSGGRHYEQYF
TRBV28	TRBJ2-1	NA	many	TGTGCCAGCAGTTTCCGGGGGCCCTCCTACAATGAGCAGTTCTTC	CASSFRGPSYNEQFF
TRBV12-3/TRBV12-4	TRBJ2-3	NA	NA	TGTGCCAGCAGTTTGGTCGGAGTGAGCACAGATACGCAGTATTTT	CASSLVGVSTDTQYF
TRBV29-1	TRBJ2-1	TRBD2	many	TGCAGCGTTGAAAGAACAACGGGGGGACAGTTCTTC	CSVERTTGGQFF
TRBV7-9	TRBJ2-7	NA	NA	TGTGCCAGCAGCTTAGACAGAACCCCGAGGTACAATGAGCAGTACTTC	CASSLDRTPRYNEQYF
TRBV7-9	TRBJ1-2	NA	NA	TGTGCCAGCAGCCCCCTGGGGGTAGGCCAGTATGGCTACACCTTC	CASSPLGVGQYGYTF
TRBV15	TRBJ2-7	TRBD2	many	TGTGCCACCAGCCCCGACCTGACTAGCGGGGGCAGGCAGTACTTC	CATSPDLTSGGRQYF
TRBV11-2	TRBJ1-2	NA	few	TGTGCCAGCAGCCTCATCTATGGCTACACCTTC	CASSLIYGYTF